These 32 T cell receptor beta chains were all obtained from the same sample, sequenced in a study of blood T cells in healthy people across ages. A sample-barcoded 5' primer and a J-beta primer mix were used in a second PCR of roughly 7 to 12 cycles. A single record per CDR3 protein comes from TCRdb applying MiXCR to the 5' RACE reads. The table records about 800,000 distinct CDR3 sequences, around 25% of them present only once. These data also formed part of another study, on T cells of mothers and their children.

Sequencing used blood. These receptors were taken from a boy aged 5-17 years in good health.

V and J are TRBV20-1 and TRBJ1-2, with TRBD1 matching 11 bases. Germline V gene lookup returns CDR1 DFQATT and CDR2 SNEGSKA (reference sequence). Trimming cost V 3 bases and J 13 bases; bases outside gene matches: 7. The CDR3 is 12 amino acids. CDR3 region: CSARDRGPDLTF. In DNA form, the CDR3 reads TGCAGTGCTAGGGACAGGGGGCCGGACCTCACCTTC.

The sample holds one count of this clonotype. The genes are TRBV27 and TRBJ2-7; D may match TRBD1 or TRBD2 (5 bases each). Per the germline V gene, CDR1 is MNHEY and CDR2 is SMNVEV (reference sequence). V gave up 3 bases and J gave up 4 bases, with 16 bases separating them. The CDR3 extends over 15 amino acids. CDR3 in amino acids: CASSLGVGVWYEQYF. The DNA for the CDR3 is TGTGCCAGCAGTTTGGGGGTGGGGGTATGGTACGAGCAGTACTTC.

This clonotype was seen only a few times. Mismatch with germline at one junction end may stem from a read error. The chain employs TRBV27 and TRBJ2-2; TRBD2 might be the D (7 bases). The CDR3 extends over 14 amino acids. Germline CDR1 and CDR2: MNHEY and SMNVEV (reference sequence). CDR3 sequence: CASRRGGGTGGLFF. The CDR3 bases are TGTGCCAGCAGAAGGGGCGGGGGCACCGGGGGGCTGTTTTTT.

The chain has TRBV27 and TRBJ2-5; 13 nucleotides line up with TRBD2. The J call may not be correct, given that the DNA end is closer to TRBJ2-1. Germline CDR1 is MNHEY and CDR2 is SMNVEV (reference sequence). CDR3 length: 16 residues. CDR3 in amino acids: CASSPRTSGGTDEQFF. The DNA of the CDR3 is TGTGCCAGCAGCCCAAGGACTAGCGGGGGAACCGATGAGCAGTTCTTC.

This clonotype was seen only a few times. CDR3: CSVEDLGRVGTQYF. CDR3 coding DNA: TGCAGCGTTGAAGATCTCGGCCGGGTTGGGACCCAGTACTTC. The chain recombines TRBV29-1 with TRBJ2-5; D gene uncertain. This CDR3 is 14 amino acids long. Looked up from germline, CDR1 is SQVTM and CDR2 is ANQGSEA. Trimming pared 0 bases from V and 7 bases from J, leaving 15 bases between. The whole variable domain, remainder taken from reference TRBV29-1 and TRBJ2-5, is SAVISQKPSRDICQRGTSLTIQCQVDSQVTMMFWYRQQPGQSLTLIATANQGSEATYESGFVIDKFPISRPNLTFSTLTVSNMSPEDSSIYLCSVEDLGRVGTQYFGPGTRLLVL.

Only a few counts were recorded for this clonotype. The CDR3 protein is CASIPGQSLNEKLFF. DNA for the CDR3: TGTGCCAGCATCCCCGGACAGAGTCTTAATGAAAAACTGTTTTTT. The chain has TRBV6-1 and TRBJ1-4; a weak D match, TRBD1 (6 bases). V lost 7 bases to trimming and J lost 4 bases, with 16 bases between them. The CDR3 loop spans 15 amino acids. Per germline, CDR1 MNHNS and CDR2 SASEGT.

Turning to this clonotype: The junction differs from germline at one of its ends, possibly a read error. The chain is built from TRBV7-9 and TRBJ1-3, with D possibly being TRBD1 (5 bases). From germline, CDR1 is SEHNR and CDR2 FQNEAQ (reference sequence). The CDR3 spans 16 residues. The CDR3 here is CASSSGTRDSGNTIYF. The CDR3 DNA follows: TGCGCCAGCAGCTCCGGAACCAGGGATTCTGGAAACACCATATATTTT. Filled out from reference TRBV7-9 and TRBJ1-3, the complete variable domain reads DTGVSQNPRHKITKRGQNVTFRCDPISEHNRLYWYRQTLGQGPEFLTYFQNEAQLEKSRLLSDRFSAERPKGSFSTLEIQRTEQGDSAMYLCASSSGTRDSGNTIYFGEGSWLTVV.

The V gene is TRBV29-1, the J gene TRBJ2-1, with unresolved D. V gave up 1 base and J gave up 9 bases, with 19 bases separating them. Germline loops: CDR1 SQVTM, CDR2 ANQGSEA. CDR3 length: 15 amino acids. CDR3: CSVEGIANVRFEQFF. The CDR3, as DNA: TGCAGCGTTGAAGGGATAGCCAACGTTAGGTTTGAGCAGTTCTTC.

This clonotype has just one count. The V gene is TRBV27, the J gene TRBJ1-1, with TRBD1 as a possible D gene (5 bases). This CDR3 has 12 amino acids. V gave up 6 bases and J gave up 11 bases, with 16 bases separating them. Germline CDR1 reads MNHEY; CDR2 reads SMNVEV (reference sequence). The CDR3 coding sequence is TGTGCCAGCAGCACATCAGGGAGGACCGCTTTCTTT. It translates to CASSTSGRTAFF.

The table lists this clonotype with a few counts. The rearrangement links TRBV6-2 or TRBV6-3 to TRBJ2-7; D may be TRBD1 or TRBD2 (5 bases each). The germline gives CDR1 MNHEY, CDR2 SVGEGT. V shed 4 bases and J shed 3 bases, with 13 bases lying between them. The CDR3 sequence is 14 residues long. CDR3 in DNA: TGTGCCAGCAGTTCCAGGGAGACGGGCTACGAGCAGTACTTC. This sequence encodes CASSSRETGYEQYF.

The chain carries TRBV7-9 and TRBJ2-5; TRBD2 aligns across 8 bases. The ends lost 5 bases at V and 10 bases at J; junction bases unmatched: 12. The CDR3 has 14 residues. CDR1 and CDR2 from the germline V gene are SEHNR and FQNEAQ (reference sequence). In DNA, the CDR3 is TGTGCCAGCAGCCCCCTTCCGGGACTAGTGAACCAGTACTTC. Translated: CASSPLPGLVNQYF.

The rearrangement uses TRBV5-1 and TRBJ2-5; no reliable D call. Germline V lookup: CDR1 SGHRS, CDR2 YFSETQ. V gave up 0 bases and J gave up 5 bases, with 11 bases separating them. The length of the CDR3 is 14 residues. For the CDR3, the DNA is TGCGCCAGCAGCTTGGTTATTGGTCCGGAGACCCAGTACTTC. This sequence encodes CASSLVIGPETQYF.

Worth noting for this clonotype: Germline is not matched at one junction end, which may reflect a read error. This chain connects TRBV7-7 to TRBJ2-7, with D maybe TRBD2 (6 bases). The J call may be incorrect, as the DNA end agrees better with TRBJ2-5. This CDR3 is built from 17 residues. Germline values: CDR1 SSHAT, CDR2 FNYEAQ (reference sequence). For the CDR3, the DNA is TGTGCTAGCAGCTTAGCGGTCAGCGGGTCCCTCCAAGAGACCCAGTACTTC. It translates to CASSLAVSGSLQETQYF.

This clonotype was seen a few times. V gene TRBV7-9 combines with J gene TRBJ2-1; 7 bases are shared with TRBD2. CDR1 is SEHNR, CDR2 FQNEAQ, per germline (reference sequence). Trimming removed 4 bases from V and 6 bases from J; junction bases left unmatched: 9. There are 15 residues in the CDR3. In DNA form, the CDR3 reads TGTGCCAGCAGCTCGAGCGGGGCCCCAGGCAATGAGCAGTTCTTC. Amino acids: CASSSSGAPGNEQFF.

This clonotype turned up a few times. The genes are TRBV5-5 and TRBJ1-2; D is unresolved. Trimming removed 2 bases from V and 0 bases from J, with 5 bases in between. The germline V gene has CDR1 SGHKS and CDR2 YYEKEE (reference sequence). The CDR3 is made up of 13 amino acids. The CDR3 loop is CASSLGANYGYTF. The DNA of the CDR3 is TGTGCCAGCAGCTTAGGAGCTAACTATGGCTACACCTTC.

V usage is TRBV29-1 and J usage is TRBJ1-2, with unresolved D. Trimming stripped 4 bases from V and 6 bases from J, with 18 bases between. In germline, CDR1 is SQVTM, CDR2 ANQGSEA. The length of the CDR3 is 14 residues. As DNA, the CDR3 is TGCAGCGTTGCGGACCAGGTCTTAATGAATGGCTACACCTTC. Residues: CSVADQVLMNGYTF.

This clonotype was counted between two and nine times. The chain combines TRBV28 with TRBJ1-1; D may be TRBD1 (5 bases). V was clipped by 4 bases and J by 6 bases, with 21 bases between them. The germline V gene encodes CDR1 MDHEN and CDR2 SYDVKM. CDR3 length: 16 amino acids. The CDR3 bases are TGTGCCAGCAGTTCGCGGGGCAGCGTCCCTCAAGCTGAAGCTTTCTTT. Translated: CASSSRGSVPQAEAFF.

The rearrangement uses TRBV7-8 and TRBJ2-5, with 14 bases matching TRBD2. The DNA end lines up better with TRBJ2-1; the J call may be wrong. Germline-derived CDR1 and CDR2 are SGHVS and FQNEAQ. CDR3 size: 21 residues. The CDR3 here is CASSLKIGGLAGEYAVDEQFF. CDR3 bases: TGTGCCAGCAGCTTAAAAATTGGGGGACTAGCGGGAGAATACGCGGTTGATGAGCAGTTCTTC.

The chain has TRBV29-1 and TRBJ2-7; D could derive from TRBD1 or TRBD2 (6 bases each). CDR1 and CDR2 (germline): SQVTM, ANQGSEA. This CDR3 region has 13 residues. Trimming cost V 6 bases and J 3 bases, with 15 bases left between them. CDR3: CSVGGQSNYEQYF. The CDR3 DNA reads TGCAGCGTGGGGGGACAAAGTAACTACGAGCAGTACTTC.

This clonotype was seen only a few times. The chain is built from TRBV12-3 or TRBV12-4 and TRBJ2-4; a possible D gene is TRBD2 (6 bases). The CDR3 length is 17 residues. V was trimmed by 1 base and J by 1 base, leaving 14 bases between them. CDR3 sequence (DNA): TGTGCCAGCAGTTTAGGTCCGTCGGCGGGGGCCAAAAACATTCAGTACTTC. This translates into CASSLGPSAGAKNIQYF.

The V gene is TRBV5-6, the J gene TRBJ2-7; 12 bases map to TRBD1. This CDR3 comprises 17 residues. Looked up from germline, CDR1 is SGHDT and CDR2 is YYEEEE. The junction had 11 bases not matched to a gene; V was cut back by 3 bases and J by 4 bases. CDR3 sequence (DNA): TGTGCCAGCAGCTCTTGGGACAGGGGGCTGCTCTGGTACGAGCAGTACTTC. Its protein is CASSSWDRGLLWYEQYF.

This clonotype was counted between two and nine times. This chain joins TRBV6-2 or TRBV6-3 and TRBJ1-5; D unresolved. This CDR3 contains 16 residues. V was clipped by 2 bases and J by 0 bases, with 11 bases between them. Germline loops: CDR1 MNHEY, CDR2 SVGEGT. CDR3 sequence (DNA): TGTGCCAGCAGTTACGGAGCAGCCTTTAGCAATCAGCCCCAGCATTTT. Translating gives CASSYGAAFSNQPQHF.

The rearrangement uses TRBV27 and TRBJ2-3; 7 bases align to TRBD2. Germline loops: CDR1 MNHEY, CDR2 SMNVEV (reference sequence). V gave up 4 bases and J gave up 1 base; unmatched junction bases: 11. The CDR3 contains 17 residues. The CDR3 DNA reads TGTGCCAGCAGTTCCCGGGTCCAGCGGGACCGCACAGATACGCAGTATTTT. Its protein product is CASSSRVQRDRTDTQYF.

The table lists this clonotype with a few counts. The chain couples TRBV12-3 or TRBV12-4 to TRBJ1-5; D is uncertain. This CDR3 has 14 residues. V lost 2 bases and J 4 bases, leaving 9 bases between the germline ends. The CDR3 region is CASSLFNGNQPQHF. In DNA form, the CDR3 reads TGTGCCAGCAGTTTATTTAACGGGAATCAGCCCCAGCATTTT.

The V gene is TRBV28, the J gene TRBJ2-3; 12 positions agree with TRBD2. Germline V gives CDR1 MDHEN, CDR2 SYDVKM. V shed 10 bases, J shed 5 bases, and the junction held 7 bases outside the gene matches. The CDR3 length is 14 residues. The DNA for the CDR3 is TGTGCCACTCTACCGGGACTAGCGGGAGATACGCAGTATTTT. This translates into CATLPGLAGDTQYF. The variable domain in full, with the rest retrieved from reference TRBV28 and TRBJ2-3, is DVKVTQSSRYLVKRTGEKVFLECVQDMDHENMFWYRQDPGLGLRLIYFSYDVKMKEKGDIPEGYSVSREKKERFSLILESASTNQTSMYLCATLPGLAGDTQYFGPGTRLTVL.

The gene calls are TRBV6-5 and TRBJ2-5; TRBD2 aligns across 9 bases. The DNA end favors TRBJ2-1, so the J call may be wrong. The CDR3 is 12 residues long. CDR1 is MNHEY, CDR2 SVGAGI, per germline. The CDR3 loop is CASRGLASEQFF. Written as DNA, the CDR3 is TGTGCCAGCAGGGGACTAGCAAGTGAGCAGTTCTTC.

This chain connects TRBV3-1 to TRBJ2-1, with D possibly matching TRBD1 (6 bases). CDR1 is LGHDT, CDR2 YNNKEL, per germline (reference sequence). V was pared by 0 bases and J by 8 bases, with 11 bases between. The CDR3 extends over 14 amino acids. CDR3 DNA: TGTGCCAGCAGCCAAGATGACAGGTTCTATGAGCAGTTCTTC. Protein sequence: CASSQDDRFYEQFF.

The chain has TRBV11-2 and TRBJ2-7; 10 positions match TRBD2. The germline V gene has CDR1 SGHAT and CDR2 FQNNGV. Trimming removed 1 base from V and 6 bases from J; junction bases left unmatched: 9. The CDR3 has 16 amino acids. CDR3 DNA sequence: TGTGCCAGCAGCTTAGTCGGGCTAGCGGGGGCCTTCGAGCAGTACTTC. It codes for CASSLVGLAGAFEQYF.

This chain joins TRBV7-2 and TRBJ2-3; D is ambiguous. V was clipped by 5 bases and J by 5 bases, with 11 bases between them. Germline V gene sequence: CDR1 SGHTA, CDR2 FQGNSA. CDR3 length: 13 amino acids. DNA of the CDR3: TGTGCCAGCAGCCCCCGACTTATAGATACGCAGTATTTT. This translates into CASSPRLIDTQYF.

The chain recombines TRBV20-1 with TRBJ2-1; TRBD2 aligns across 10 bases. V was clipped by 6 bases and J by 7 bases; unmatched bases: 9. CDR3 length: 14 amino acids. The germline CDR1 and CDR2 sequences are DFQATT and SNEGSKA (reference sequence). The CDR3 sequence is CSALPGLAYNEQFF. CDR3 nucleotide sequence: TGCAGTGCCCTACCGGGACTAGCGTATAATGAGCAGTTCTTC.

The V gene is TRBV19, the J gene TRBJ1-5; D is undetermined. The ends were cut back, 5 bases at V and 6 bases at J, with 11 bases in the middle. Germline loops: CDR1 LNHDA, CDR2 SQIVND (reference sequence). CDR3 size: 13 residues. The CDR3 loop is CASSSGVFQPQHF. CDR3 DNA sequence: TGTGCCAGTAGTTCAGGAGTTTTTCAGCCCCAGCATTTT. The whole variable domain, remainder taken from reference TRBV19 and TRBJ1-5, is DGGITQSPKYLFRKEGQNVTLSCEQNLNHDAMYWYRQDPGQGLRLIYYSQIVNDFQKGDIAEGYSVSREKKESFPLTVTSAQKNPTAFYLCASSSGVFQPQHFGDGTRLSIL.

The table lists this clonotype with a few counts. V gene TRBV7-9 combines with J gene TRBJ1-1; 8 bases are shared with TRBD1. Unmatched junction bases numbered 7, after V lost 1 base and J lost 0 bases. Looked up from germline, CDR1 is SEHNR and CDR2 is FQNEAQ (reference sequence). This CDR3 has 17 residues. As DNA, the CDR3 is TGTGCCAGCAGCTTAGGGCAGGGGGCCAATCTGAACACTGAAGCTTTCTTT. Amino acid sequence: CASSLGQGANLNTEAFF.